This is a list of T cell receptor beta chains from one sample in a study of blood T cell repertoires in COVID-19. The table came from immunoSEQ multiplex PCR; TCRdb's copy has only in-frame clones and leaves some out. The repertoire holds fewer than 80,000 clones, approximately 90% seen once, with under 25% in the top ten. Source material: peripheral blood. These receptors were collected from a human donor in a cohort sampled during active COVID-19. The CDR3 runs from the conserved cysteine through the conserved F or W. A D gene is named only where the DNA matches it firmly.

CDR3 protein	V gene	J gene	D gene
CASSRPPQGSYNEQFF	TRBV27	TRBJ2-1	NA
CASSSTPRGGFGETQYF	TRBV19	TRBJ2-5	TRBD2
CSVQGTGNTGELFF	TRBV29-1	TRBJ2-2	TRBD1
CASSELHVDPGNTIYF	TRBV5-6	TRBJ1-3	NA
CASSRQNYGYTF	TRBV28	TRBJ1-2	NA
CASSPQGSREKLFF	TRBV28	TRBJ1-4	NA
CASSGTGTNTEAFF	TRBV28	TRBJ1-1	TRBD1
CASSLSPLAGFSRTQYF	TRBV3-1/TRBV3-2	TRBJ2-3	TRBD2
CASSKQGLSGNQPQHF	TRBV19	TRBJ1-5	TRBD1
CASSDGANYGYTF	TRBV18	TRBJ1-2	NA
CASRALDPTGELFF	TRBV6-5	TRBJ2-2	NA
CAWRGQGGASNSPLHF	TRBV30	TRBJ1-6	NA
CASRAQTSADTQYF	TRBV5-1	TRBJ2-3	NA
CASSKNRGRFHEQYF	TRBV25-1	TRBJ2-7	TRBD1
CASSSGQSYNEQFF	TRBV5-1	TRBJ2-1	TRBD1
CASSRQGYSYEQYF	TRBV28	TRBJ2-7	TRBD1
CASSTGPNTEAFF	TRBV28	TRBJ1-1	NA
CASSVDRFGSSPLHF	TRBV19	TRBJ1-6	NA
CASTPPRDGGQPQHF	TRBV28	TRBJ1-5	NA
CASSLGTSGSLVF	TRBV11-3	TRBJ2-1	TRBD2
CASTVLQGVSNQPQHF	TRBV5-6	TRBJ1-5	NA
CASSLVERRWGDTQYF	TRBV7-3	TRBJ2-3	NA
CATSDSQQTSGYTF	TRBV24-1	TRBJ1-2	NA
CASSLAQGLPGNTIYF	TRBV5-6	TRBJ1-3	NA
CASQLNVWGAEAFF	TRBV11-2	TRBJ1-1	NA
CASSLAGGGRQPQHF	TRBV5-6	TRBJ1-5	NA
CASSPRSGRVHNEQFF	TRBV14	TRBJ2-1	TRBD2
CASSLDRGQVQTQYF	TRBV7-2	TRBJ2-5	TRBD1
CASSPGTGWADTQYF	TRBV7-8	TRBJ2-3	TRBD1
CASSSDQGGKNIQYF	TRBV11-3	TRBJ2-4	NA
CASSLPLAGGRDTQYF	TRBV5-1	TRBJ2-3	TRBD2
CASSYGGGLFTDTQYF	TRBV6-5	TRBJ2-3	TRBD2
CASSPRQGEAFF	TRBV18	TRBJ1-1	TRBD1
CASSGGTGGTEAFF	TRBV3-1/TRBV3-2	TRBJ1-1	NA
CASSPLEGTLETQYF	TRBV5-4	TRBJ2-5	NA